The next 22 T cell receptor beta chains were all read from a single sample in a study of beta chain features in type 1 diabetes. TCRB transcripts that were expressed got sequenced, as all of the isolated RNA had been reverse transcribed. Data came from immunoSEQ multiplex PCR; TCRdb stores just in-frame clones and leaves some out. The table has 620,000 or so clones, around 16% seen once; the top ten hold approximately 0.099%. Material: naive CD4+ T cells from blood. These receptors were obtained from a man aged 18 to 35 in good health.

This clone came up a few times. The J gene is TRBJ1-1, the V gene TRBV6-1; 7 bases are shared with TRBD1. V trimming: 9 bases; J trimming: 1 base; junction bases outside the gene matches: 8. CDR3 length: 14 residues. In germline, CDR1 is MNHNS, CDR2 SASEGT. This chain's CDR3 is CASNDRARNTEAFF. CDR3 nucleotides: TGTGCCAGTAATGACAGGGCACGGAACACTGAAGCTTTCTTT.

There are a few counts of this clone. The rearrangement uses TRBV7-2 and TRBJ2-5; weak D call: TRBD1 (5 bases). Germline V gives CDR1 SGHTA, CDR2 FQGNSA. CDR3 length equals 14 residues. Trimming removed 1 base from V and 2 bases from J, with 8 bases in between. The DNA of the CDR3 is TGTGCCAGCAGCTTAGGACGGACACAAGAGACCCAGTACTTC. Translation gives CASSLGRTQETQYF.

V is TRBV7-8 and J is TRBJ2-3, with unresolved D. CDR1 is SGHVS and CDR2 is FQNEAQ in the germline V gene. Trimming left V 2 bases short and J 3 bases short, with 18 bases between. The CDR3 has 17 residues. CDR3 in DNA: TGTGCCAGCAGCTTATCGGCTTCCTCACAGTTTACAGATACGCAGTATTTT. This gives the protein CASSLSASSQFTDTQYF.

The rearrangement links TRBV7-9 to TRBJ1-4, with D uncertain. There are 15 residues in the CDR3. The V end was cut by 2 bases, the J end by 4 bases, with 11 bases between. Germline V CDR1 and CDR2: SEHNR, FQNEAQ (reference sequence). This CDR3 reads CASSLIRVHNEKLFF. The CDR3 DNA is TGTGCCAGCAGCTTAATCCGGGTTCATAATGAAAAACTGTTTTTT. The full variable domain, in which reference TRBV7-9 and TRBJ1-4 provide the parts outside the CDR3, is DTGVSQNPRHKITKRGQNVTFRCDPISEHNRLYWYRQTLGQGPEFLTYFQNEAQLEKSRLLSDRFSAERPKGSFSTLEIQRTEQGDSAMYLCASSLIRVHNEKLFFGSGTQLSVL.

This clone has just a few counts. The chain has TRBV18 and TRBJ2-7; maybe TRBD2 (5 bases). Trimming pared 2 bases from V and 4 bases from J, leaving 12 bases between. Germline V lookup: CDR1 KGHSH, CDR2 LQKENI. This CDR3 is built from 14 residues. The CDR3 DNA reads as TGTGCCAGCTCACCAGGGGTCGGGGTTTACGAGCAGTACTTC. Residues: CASSPGVGVYEQYF.

This clone was recorded a few times. The V call is TRBV7-8, the J call TRBJ2-7, with 10 bases aligning to TRBD1. This CDR3 is built from 14 residues. Unmatched junction bases numbered 6, after V lost 8 bases and J lost 2 bases. Germline CDR1 reads SGHVS; CDR2 reads FQNEAQ. CDR3 protein: CASCVTGGPYEQYF. The CDR3 bases are TGTGCCAGCTGTGTGACAGGGGGCCCCTACGAGCAGTACTTC.

This chain's CDR3 is CASSTLGESGTYEQYF. As DNA, the CDR3 is TGTGCCAGTAGTACCCTCGGGGAGAGTGGGACCTACGAGCAGTACTTC. The gene calls are TRBV19 and TRBJ2-7; the D gene is possibly TRBD2 (5 bases). The ends were cut back, 4 bases at V and 2 bases at J, with 18 bases in the middle. This CDR3 has 16 amino acids. Germline loops: CDR1 LNHDA, CDR2 SQIVND (reference sequence).

This rearrangement joins TRBV28 to TRBJ1-1; 7 positions match TRBD1. V trimming: 6 bases; J trimming: 5 bases; junction bases outside the gene matches: 9. This CDR3 is 14 amino acids long. Germline CDR1 is MDHEN and CDR2 is SYDVKM. CDR3 residues: CASSPLTGTTEAFF. The CDR3 nucleotides read TGTGCCAGCAGCCCTTTGACAGGGACAACTGAAGCTTTCTTT. Full variable domain (missing parts from reference TRBV28 and TRBJ1-1): DVKVTQSSRYLVKRTGEKVFLECVQDMDHENMFWYRQDPGLGLRLIYFSYDVKMKEKGDIPEGYSVSREKKERFSLILESASTNQTSMYLCASSPLTGTTEAFFGQGTRLTVV.

This chain connects TRBV29-1 to TRBJ1-1; 9 positions agree with TRBD1. V was clipped by 4 bases and J by 3 bases; unmatched bases: 0. From germline, CDR1 is SQVTM and CDR2 ANQGSEA. The CDR3 loop spans 12 amino acids. In DNA, the CDR3 is TGCAGCGTTGGGGACAGGGACACTGAAGCTTTCTTT. This translates into CSVGDRDTEAFF. Based on the CDR3 plus reference TRBV29-1 and TRBJ1-1, the full variable domain is SAVISQKPSRDICQRGTSLTIQCQVDSQVTMMFWYRQQPGQSLTLIATANQGSEATYESGFVIDKFPISRPNLTFSTLTVSNMSPEDSSIYLCSVGDRDTEAFFGQGTRLTVV.

The gene calls are TRBV4-2 and TRBJ2-4, with D possibly matching TRBD1 (7 bases). The CDR3 loop spans 16 amino acids. Germline values: CDR1 LGHNA, CDR2 YNFKEQ. The V gene lost 9 bases and the J gene lost 0 bases, with 18 bases spanning the gap. This CDR3 is CASGLQGEVAKNIQYF. The CDR3 region has the DNA TGTGCCAGTGGGCTCCAGGGGGAGGTAGCCAAAAACATTCAGTACTTC.

The chain recombines TRBV28 with TRBJ2-7; D call uncertain. Per the germline V gene, CDR1 is MDHEN and CDR2 is SYDVKM. Trimming stripped 3 bases from V and 0 bases from J, with 12 bases between. There are 15 residues in the CDR3. CDR3 nucleotide sequence: TGTGCCAGCAGTTTGGTACGGCTTAGCTCCTACGAGCAGTACTTC. This sequence encodes CASSLVRLSSYEQYF. The complete variable domain, with remaining parts taken from reference TRBV28 and TRBJ2-7, reads DVKVTQSSRYLVKRTGEKVFLECVQDMDHENMFWYRQDPGLGLRLIYFSYDVKMKEKGDIPEGYSVSREKKERFSLILESASTNQTSMYLCASSLVRLSSYEQYFGPGTRLTVT.

This chain's CDR3 is CASRTRGSSYEQYF. The CDR3 nucleotides are TGCGCCAGCCGGACCCGAGGGAGCTCCTACGAGCAGTACTTC. The rearrangement links TRBV10-2 to TRBJ2-7; maybe TRBD2 (5 bases). The germline V and J ends were trimmed by 8 bases and 0 bases, with 14 bases remaining between them. This CDR3 is 14 amino acids long. The germline gives CDR1 WSHSY, CDR2 SAAADI.

This chain links TRBV4-3 with TRBJ2-7, with 7 bases identical to TRBD1. The length of the CDR3 is 16 residues. CDR1 and CDR2 from the germline V gene are LGHNA and YSLEER. Trimming took 6 bases from V and 4 from J; bases not matched to a gene: 15. CDR3 loop: CASSRSTGVRGYEQYF. In nucleotides, the CDR3 is TGCGCCAGCAGTCGAAGTACAGGGGTCCGGGGATACGAGCAGTACTTC.

This clone was recorded a few times. The chain joins TRBV4-2 to TRBJ2-2; perhaps TRBD1 as D (6 bases). This CDR3 contains 15 residues. The V end was cut by 1 base, the J end by 7 bases, with 13 bases between. CDR1 and CDR2 (germline): LGHNA, YNFKEQ. Written as DNA, the CDR3 is TGTGCCAGCAGCCAAGTTAGCCAAGGGGGCGGGGAGCTGTTTTTT. Translating gives CASSQVSQGGGELFF.

The V gene is TRBV11-3, the J gene TRBJ2-2; D gene ambiguous. The germline CDR1 and CDR2 sequences are SGHNT and YENEEA. Trimming cost V 2 bases and J 4 bases, with 5 bases left between them. This CDR3 has 13 amino acids. This CDR3 is CASSLSVTGELFF. Written as DNA, the CDR3 is TGTGCCAGCAGCTTATCAGTCACCGGGGAGCTGTTTTTT.

The chain carries TRBV7-2 and TRBJ1-1; tentatively, D is TRBD1 (6 bases). Germline loops: CDR1 SGHTA, CDR2 FQGNSA. The CDR3 is 16 residues long. V was pared by 4 bases and J by 0 bases, with 15 bases between. The CDR3 bases are TGTGCCAGCAGCTCACAGGGACGACGAATGAACACTGAAGCTTTCTTT. Protein sequence: CASSSQGRRMNTEAFF. Variable domain in full (rest from reference TRBV7-2 and TRBJ1-1): GAGVSQSPSNKVTEKGKDVELRCDPISGHTALYWYRQSLGQGLEFLIYFQGNSAPDKSGLPSDRFSAERTGGSVSTLTIQRTQQEDSAVYLCASSSQGRRMNTEAFFGQGTRLTVV.

This clone was observed a handful of times. The chain couples TRBV5-4 to TRBJ2-7, with 12 bases lining up with TRBD2. The germline V gene encodes CDR1 SGHNT and CDR2 YYREEE (reference sequence). Trimming cost V 0 bases and J 9 bases; bases outside gene matches: 13. The CDR3 runs to 17 residues. DNA of the CDR3: TGTGCCAGCAGCTTGGGGACTAGCGGGATCGGAACTATACGGCAGTACTTC. Translation gives CASSLGTSGIGTIRQYF.

This chain uses TRBV4-3 with TRBJ2-3; a possible D gene is TRBD1 (5 bases). Germline V gene sequence: CDR1 LGHNA, CDR2 YSLEER. The CDR3 length is 17 residues. The V end lost 1 base, the J end lost 1 base, and 15 bases lay between the germline ends. In DNA form, the CDR3 reads TGCGCCAGCAGCCAAGTAGGCAGGGATCGGGGCACAGATACGCAGTATTTT. It specifies CASSQVGRDRGTDTQYF.

The gene calls are TRBV25-1 and TRBJ2-2, with a weak D call TRBD2 (6 bases). The CDR3 contains 12 residues. The V end lost 1 base, the J end lost 11 bases, and 8 bases lay between the germline ends. From germline, CDR1 is MGHDK and CDR2 SYGVNS. The CDR3 loop reads CASSEWGGELFF. As DNA, the CDR3 is TGTGCCAGCAGTGAATGGGGAGGAGAGCTGTTTTTT.

In this sample, this clone turned up a few times. The chain recombines TRBV4-3 with TRBJ2-7; the D is unclear. V dropped 0 bases and J dropped 3 bases, with 6 bases sitting between them. From germline, CDR1 is LGHNA and CDR2 YSLEER. This CDR3 contains 13 residues. The CDR3 region is CASSQEAGYEQYF. DNA for the CDR3: TGCGCCAGCAGCCAAGAGGCAGGCTACGAGCAGTACTTC.

The chain couples TRBV9 to TRBJ2-7, with no clear D. V lost 0 bases and J 6 bases, leaving 16 bases between the germline ends. Germline assignment: CDR1 SGDLS and CDR2 YYNGEE. This CDR3 is 15 amino acids long. CDR3 region: CASSVGSAWNSEQYF. In DNA form, the CDR3 reads TGTGCCAGCAGCGTAGGGAGCGCCTGGAATTCCGAGCAGTACTTC. The complete variable domain, with remaining parts taken from reference TRBV9 and TRBJ2-7, reads DSGVTQTPKHLITATGQRVTLRCSPRSGDLSVYWYQQSLDQGLQFLIQYYNGEERAKGNILERFSAQQFPDLHSELNLSSLELGDSALYFCASSVGSAWNSEQYFGPGTRLTVT.

The V gene is TRBV18, the J gene TRBJ2-1; 12 nucleotides align to TRBD2. The length of the CDR3 is 15 residues. Germline V gene sequence: CDR1 KGHSH, CDR2 LQKENI. V trimming: 6 bases; J trimming: 6 bases; junction bases outside the gene matches: 6. The CDR3 sequence: CASSRGTSGFNEQFF. DNA for the CDR3: TGTGCCAGCTCCCGCGGGACTAGCGGGTTCAATGAGCAGTTCTTC.